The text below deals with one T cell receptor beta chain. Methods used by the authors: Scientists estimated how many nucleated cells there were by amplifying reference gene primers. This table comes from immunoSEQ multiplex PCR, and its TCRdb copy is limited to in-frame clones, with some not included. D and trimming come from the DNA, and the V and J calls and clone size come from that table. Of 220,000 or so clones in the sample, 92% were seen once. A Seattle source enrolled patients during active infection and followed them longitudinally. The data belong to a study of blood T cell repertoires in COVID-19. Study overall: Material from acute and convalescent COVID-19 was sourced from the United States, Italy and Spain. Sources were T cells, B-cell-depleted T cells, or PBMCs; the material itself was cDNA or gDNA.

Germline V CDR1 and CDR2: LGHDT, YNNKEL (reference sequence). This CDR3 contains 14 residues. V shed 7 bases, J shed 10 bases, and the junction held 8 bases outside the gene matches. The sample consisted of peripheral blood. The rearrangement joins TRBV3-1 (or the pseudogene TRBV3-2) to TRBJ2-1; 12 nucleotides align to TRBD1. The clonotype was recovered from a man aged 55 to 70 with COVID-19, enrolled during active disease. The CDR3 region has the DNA TGTGCCAGCACCCGGGACAGGGGGCAGAGAGAGCAGTTCTTC. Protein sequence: CASTRDRGQREQFF.